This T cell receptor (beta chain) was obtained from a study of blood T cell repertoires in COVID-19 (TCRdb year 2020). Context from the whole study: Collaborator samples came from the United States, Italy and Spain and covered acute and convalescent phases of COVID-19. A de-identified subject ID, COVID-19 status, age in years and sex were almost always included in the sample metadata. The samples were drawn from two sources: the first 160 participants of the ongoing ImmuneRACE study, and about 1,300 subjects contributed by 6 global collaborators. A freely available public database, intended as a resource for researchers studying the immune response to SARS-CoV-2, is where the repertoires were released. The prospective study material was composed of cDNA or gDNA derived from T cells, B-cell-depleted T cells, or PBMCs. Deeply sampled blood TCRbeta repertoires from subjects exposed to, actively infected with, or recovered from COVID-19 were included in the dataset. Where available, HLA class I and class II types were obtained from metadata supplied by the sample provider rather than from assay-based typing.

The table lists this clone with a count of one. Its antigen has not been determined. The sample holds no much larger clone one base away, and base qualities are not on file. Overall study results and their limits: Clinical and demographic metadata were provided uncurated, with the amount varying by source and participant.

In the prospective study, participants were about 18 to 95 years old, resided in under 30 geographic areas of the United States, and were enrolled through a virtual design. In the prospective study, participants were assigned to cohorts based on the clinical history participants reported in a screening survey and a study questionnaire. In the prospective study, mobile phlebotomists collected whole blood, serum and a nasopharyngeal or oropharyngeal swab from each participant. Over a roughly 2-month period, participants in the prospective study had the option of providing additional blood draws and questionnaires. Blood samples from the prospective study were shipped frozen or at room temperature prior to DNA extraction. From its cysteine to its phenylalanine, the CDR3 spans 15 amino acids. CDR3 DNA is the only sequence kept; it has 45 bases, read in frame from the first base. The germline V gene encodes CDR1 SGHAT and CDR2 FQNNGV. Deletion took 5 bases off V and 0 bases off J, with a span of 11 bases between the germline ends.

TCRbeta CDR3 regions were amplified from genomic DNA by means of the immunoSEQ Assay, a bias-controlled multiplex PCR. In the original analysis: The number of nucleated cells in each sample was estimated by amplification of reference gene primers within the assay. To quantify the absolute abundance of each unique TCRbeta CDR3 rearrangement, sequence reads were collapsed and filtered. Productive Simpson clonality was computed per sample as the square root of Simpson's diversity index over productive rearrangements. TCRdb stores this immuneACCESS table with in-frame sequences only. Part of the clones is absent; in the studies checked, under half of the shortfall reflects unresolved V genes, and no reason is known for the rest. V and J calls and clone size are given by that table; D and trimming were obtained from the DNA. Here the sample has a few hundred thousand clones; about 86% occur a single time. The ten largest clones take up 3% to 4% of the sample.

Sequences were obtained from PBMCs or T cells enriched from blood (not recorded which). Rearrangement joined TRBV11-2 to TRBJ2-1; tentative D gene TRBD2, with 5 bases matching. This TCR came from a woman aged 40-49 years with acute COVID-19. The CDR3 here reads CASSPGEFSYNEQFF. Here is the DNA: TGTGCCAGCAGCCCTGGGGAGTTCTCCTACAATGAGCAGTTCTTC.